A single sample gave rise to the 14 T cell receptor beta chains below, sequenced in a study of T cells expressing NK-cell markers. Following a re-call of the 5' RACE reads, TCRdb has one entry per CDR3 protein and lacks DNA. This listing includes roughly 160,000 distinct CDR3 sequences. The sample comprised blood T cells: a sorted CD56 or NKG2C T cell subset, CD4+ or CD8+ T cells, or bulk PBMC T cells (not recorded which). The receptors come from a woman aged 18-69 years in good health.

The chain couples TRBV4-2 to TRBJ1-2; the D gene TCRdb calls, TRBD1, cannot be checked with no DNA. Looked up from germline, CDR1 is LGHNA and CDR2 is YNFKEQ. The CDR3 spans 15 residues. The CDR3 here is CASSTTGVTLGGYTF.

This chain uses TRBV10-3 with TRBJ2-3. The V gene's germline CDR1 is ENHRY and CDR2 SYGVKD. This CDR3 region has 12 residues. The chain's CDR3 is CAISGSMDTQYF.

This chain connects TRBV7-3 to TRBJ2-2; TCRdb outputs TRBD1, but without DNA this stays unchecked. Germline V gene sequence: CDR1 SGHTA, CDR2 FQGTGA. This CDR3 has 14 residues. CDR3 amino acids: CASSLSRGGGELFF.

This chain links TRBV4-1 with TRBJ1-1. This CDR3 spans 15 amino acids. CDR1 is MGHRA and CDR2 is YSYEKL in the germline V gene. The CDR3 loop reads CASSQDAAGRTEAFF.

This chain connects TRBV20-1 to TRBJ2-3. The germline CDR1 and CDR2 sequences are DFQATT and SNEGSKA (reference sequence). CDR3 length: 16 residues. CDR3: CSARGDSRRLTDTQYF.

The chain carries TRBV20-1 and TRBJ2-1; TCRdb names TRBD2, which stays unverified in the absence of DNA. Looked up from germline, CDR1 is DFQATT and CDR2 is SNEGSKA (reference sequence). This CDR3 contains 15 residues. This CDR3 is CSAPDYRLSYNEQFF.

The chain couples TRBV11-2 to TRBJ2-7; TCRdb outputs TRBD2, but without DNA this stays unchecked. CDR1 and CDR2 from the germline V gene are SGHAT and FQNNGV. The length of the CDR3 is 18 residues. CDR3 protein: CASSRQVRLADDHYEQYF.

The chain carries TRBV4-2 and TRBJ2-6; with no DNA, the TCRdb D assignment of TRBD1 cannot be verified. The germline CDR1 and CDR2 sequences are LGHNA and YNFKEQ. CDR3 length: 16 residues. CDR3 in amino acids: CASSHQGRSGANVLTF.

The chain links TRBV5-1 to TRBJ2-5. The germline gives CDR1 SGHRS, CDR2 YFSETQ. There are 13 residues in the CDR3. The CDR3 spells CASSLGGQETQYF.

This chain links TRBV5-1 with TRBJ2-7; as DNA is missing, the TRBD1 call by TCRdb cannot be tested. CDR1 is SGHRS, CDR2 YFSETQ, per germline. This CDR3 is built from 17 residues. The CDR3 protein is CASSLAGPGLNFGEQYF.

The rearrangement uses TRBV7-2 and TRBJ2-5; the D gene TCRdb calls, TRBD2, cannot be checked with no DNA. The CDR3 sequence is 13 residues long. Germline V gene data show CDR1 as SGHTA and CDR2 as FQGNSA. CDR3 residues: CASSLEAGGPKYF.

This sequence joins TRBV9 and TRBJ1-1; TCRdb indicates TRBD1, and absent DNA this call remains unverified. This CDR3 has 15 amino acids. Germline CDR1 and CDR2: SGDLS and YYNGEE. The CDR3 spells CASSAGQGWNTEAFF.

The chain links TRBV20-1 to TRBJ2-7; the D call of TRBD1 rests on TCRdb alone, since no DNA is present to check it. This CDR3 is built from 15 residues. The germline CDR1 and CDR2 sequences are DFQATT and SNEGSKA (reference sequence). The chain's CDR3 is CSARGGGGGSYEQYF.

This chain uses TRBV5-1 with TRBJ2-5; TCRdb lists TRBD2, though no DNA is available to test this call. There are 18 residues in the CDR3. Germline V lookup: CDR1 SGHRS, CDR2 YFSETQ. This CDR3 is CASSLGTSGRPYQETQYF. The complete variable domain, with remaining parts taken from reference TRBV5-1 and TRBJ2-5, reads KAGVTQTPRYLIKTRGQQVTLSCSPISGHRSVSWYQQTPGQGLQFLFEYFSETQRNKGNFPGRFSGRQFSNSRSEMNVSTLELGDSALYLCASSLGTSGRPYQETQYFGPGTRLLVL.